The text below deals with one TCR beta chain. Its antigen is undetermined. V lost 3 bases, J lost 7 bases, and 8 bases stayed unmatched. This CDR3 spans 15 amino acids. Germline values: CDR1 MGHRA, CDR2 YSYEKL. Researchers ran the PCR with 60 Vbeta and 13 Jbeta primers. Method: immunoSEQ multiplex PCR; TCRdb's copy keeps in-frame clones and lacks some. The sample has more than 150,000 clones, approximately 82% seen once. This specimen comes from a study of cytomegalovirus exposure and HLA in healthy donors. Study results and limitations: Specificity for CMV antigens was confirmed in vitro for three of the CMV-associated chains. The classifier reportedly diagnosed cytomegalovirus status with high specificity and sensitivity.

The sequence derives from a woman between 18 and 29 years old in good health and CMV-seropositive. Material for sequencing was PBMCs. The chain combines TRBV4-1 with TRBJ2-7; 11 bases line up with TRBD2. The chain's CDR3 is CASSHQTSGVGEQYF. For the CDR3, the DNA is TGCGCCAGCAGCCACCAGACTAGCGGGGTAGGGGAGCAGTACTTC.